The T cell receptor (beta chain) under discussion was sequenced for a study of blood T cell repertoires in COVID-19. This clone was found a few times. The protocol was immunoSEQ multiplex PCR, while the TCRdb copy is restricted to in-frame clones and leaves out a portion. Found here are about 290,000 clones, under 90% of them singletons; the top ten hold 0.85% to 1%. J lost 3 bases, V lost 6 bases, and 5 bases had no gene match. This CDR3 has 13 amino acids. V is TRBV12-3 or TRBV12-4 and J is TRBJ2-7; TRBD1 matches at 7 bases. Material for sequencing was peripheral blood. The origin of this receptor is a woman in her thirties or forties who had recovered from COVID-19. The CDR3 nucleotides read TGTGCCAGCAGCCACCCAGGGGGCTACGAGCAGTACTTC. This codes for CASSHPGGYEQYF.